The entry that follows covers one T cell receptor beta chain sequence. Its antigen is not identified. Repertoires were generated with immunoSEQ multiplex PCR, while TCRdb's copy carries only in-frame clones and drops some. The sample holds about 120,000 clones, roughly 90% seen once. These data are taken from a study of T cell responses to AZD1222 COVID-19 vaccine. Overall study findings and caveats: Among the donors, most were white British and more were female, and clonal diversity was possibly underestimated. Unmutated regions of variants are reportedly targeted by nearly half of spike-specific TCRs.

Germline V lookup: CDR1 LGHNT, CDR2 FRNRAP. The V end lost 2 bases, the J end lost 10 bases, and 12 bases lay between the germline ends. This CDR3 contains 13 residues. The sample was peripheral blood, taken 28 days after the second AZD1222 dose. The TCR originated in an adult who received the AZD1222 COVID-19 vaccine. The chain couples TRBV12-5 to TRBJ2-1; weak D call: TRBD1 (5 bases). CDR3 region: CASGLSQGFEQFF. CDR3 DNA: TGTGCTAGTGGTTTGTCCCAGGGTTTCGAGCAGTTCTTC.